Listed below are T cell receptor beta chains from one sample, sequenced in a study of T-cell reconstitution after alpha-beta-depleted transplantation in children. TCRdb processed the PCR reads anew with MiXCR; each CDR3 protein has one entry. Altogether about 210,000 distinct CDR3 sequences are present, 17% being singletons, with the ten largest covering just under 45%. The sample here was PBMCs, mostly from graft donor cells, taken 360 days after TCRalphabeta/CD19-depleted stem cell transplant. Receptor source: a male patient aged 2 to 9 who had a stem cell transplant for acute lymphoblastic leukemia, so the T cells may come from the graft donor. CDR3s include the opening cysteine and the closing phenylalanine or tryptophan. D genes are given only for firm matches. Clone size is given for some rows only: seen once, a few or many times, or a class if the clone is expanded.

d_call | j_call | clone_size | cdr3_length | v_call | cdr3_nt | cdr3_aa
TRBD1 | TRBJ1-2 | few | 16 | TRBV5-1 | TGCGCCAGCAGCCCGGGACAGCCACTGAACAACTATGGCTACACCTTC | CASSPGQPLNNYGYTF
. | TRBJ1-1 | few | 11 | TRBV20-1 | TGCGGGGCAACTTCCGGACCTGAAGCTTTCTTT | CGATSGPEAFF
. | TRBJ2-7 | few | 12 | TRBV7-2 | TGTGCCAGCAGCCGACAGTCCTACGAGCAGTACTTC | CASSRQSYEQYF
TRBD1 | TRBJ2-6 | few | 17 | TRBV27 | TGTGCCAGCAGTGGCCGGGACAGGGACTCTGGGGCCAACGTCCTGACTTTC | CASSGRDRDSGANVLTF
. | TRBJ1-2 | . | 14 | TRBV5-5 | TGTGCCAGCAGCTTAGTCGGCAGCAACTATGGCTACACCTTC | CASSLVGSNYGYTF
TRBD1 | TRBJ1-2 | few | 17 | TRBV6-5 | TGTGCCAGCAGTTACTCGACAGGGGGAATGGCTAACTATGGCTACACCTTC | CASSYSTGGMANYGYTF
TRBD1 | TRBJ2-7 | many | 15 | TRBV12-3/TRBV12-4 | TGTGCCAGCAGTTTAAAGGGGGCACCTTCCTACGAGCAGTACTTC | CASSLKGAPSYEQYF
. | TRBJ2-7 | many | 15 | TRBV27 | TGTGCCAGCAGTTTGACTCGAGGGAGCTCCTACGAGCAGTACTTC | CASSLTRGSSYEQYF
TRBD2 | TRBJ2-3 | few | 13 | TRBV20-1 | TGCAGTGCGAAACTAGCGGGCACAGATACGCAGTATTTT | CSAKLAGTDTQYF
. | TRBJ2-7 | few | 13 | TRBV19 | TGTGCCAGTACCCAATTCCCTAGCTACGAGCAGTACTTC | CASTQFPSYEQYF
TRBD1 | TRBJ1-2 | few | 14 | TRBV20-1 | TGCAGTGCTCCCGGGACAGGGAAAGGGGATGGCTACACCTTC | CSAPGTGKGDGYTF
. | TRBJ1-5 | . | 13 | TRBV7-9 | TGTGCCAGCAGCTTATGGGCGGATCAGCCCCAGCATTTT | CASSLWADQPQHF
. | TRBJ1-2 | . | 14 | TRBV5-1 | TGCGCCAGCAAGGCCAGGGAGGGTTTATCTGGCTACACCTTC | CASKAREGLSGYTF
TRBD1 | TRBJ2-2 | many | 15 | TRBV18 | TGTGCCAGCTCACCGGGACAGGGGAACACCGGGGAGCTGTTTTTT | CASSPGQGNTGELFF
. | TRBJ2-7 | few | 14 | TRBV6-5 | TGTGCCAGCAGTTACTCCCGGGTACCCTACGAGCAGTACTTC | CASSYSRVPYEQYF
. | TRBJ1-2 | few | 17 | TRBV4-2 | TGTGCCAGCAGCCCCATTTTAGCTACGGGGCCTAACTATGGCTACACCTTC | CASSPILATGPNYGYTF
TRBD1 | TRBJ2-2 | few | 19 | TRBV4-2 | TGTGCCAGCAGCCGATACCGGGACAGGGGGCGCCGGGACACCGGGGAGCTGTTTTTT | CASSRYRDRGRRDTGELFF
. | TRBJ1-5 | . | 14 | TRBV5-1 | TGCGCCAGCAGCTTAAGAGGGGAAACTCAGCCCCAGCATTTT | CASSLRGETQPQHF
. | TRBJ2-3 | few | 16 | TRBV28 | TGTGCCAGCAGCGCCCCCCTCCTAGGACTCACAGATACGCAGTATTTT | CASSAPLLGLTDTQYF
. | TRBJ1-5 | . | 13 | TRBV21-1 | TGTGCCAGCAGCAAGACCCAGGGGCAGCCCCAGCATTTT | CASSKTQGQPQHF
. | TRBJ2-5 | . | 13 | TRBV4-2 | TGTGCCAGCAGCCAAGTACAGCGGGAGACCCAGTACTTC | CASSQVQRETQYF
TRBD1 | TRBJ2-2 | . | 13 | TRBV10-3 | TGTGCCATCAGGGGACAGGGGGGTACGGAGCTGTTTTTT | CAIRGQGGTELFF
TRBD1 | TRBJ2-7 | . | 14 | TRBV29-1 | TGCAGCGTCAAGGACAGGGGGCCCTCTTACGAGCAGTACTTC | CSVKDRGPSYEQYF
. | TRBJ2-7 | . | 14 | TRBV27 | TGTGCCAGCAGTTTTGGGCGGTTCCCCTACGAGCAGTACTTC | CASSFGRFPYEQYF